This paragraph covers one TCR beta chain sequence. In the original processing: Estimation of nucleated cell counts relied on the amplification of reference gene primers. TCRdb's copy holds only in-frame clones and misses some; the assay was immunoSEQ multiplex PCR. Clone size and the V and J calls come from that table; the DNA yielded D and trimming. The sample has about 110,000 clones, about 75% seen once; the top ten hold 16%. These data belong to a study of blood T cell repertoires in COVID-19. Looking at the study overall: The United States, Italy and Spain provided the acute and convalescent COVID-19 samples. T cells, B-cell-depleted T cells, or PBMCs supplied cDNA or gDNA.

Sequenced material: peripheral blood. The TCR originated in a woman aged 80 or over with active or convalescent COVID-19.

In DNA, the CDR3 is TGCGCCAGCAGCCGCAAGACTAGCGGGAGGGCCGGCGCAGAGACCCAGTACTTC. Amino acids: CASSRKTSGRAGAETQYF. The chain couples TRBV5-1 to TRBJ2-5; TRBD2 aligns across 14 bases. CDR1 SGHRS and CDR2 YFSETQ come from the germline V gene. The CDR3 totals 18 residues. Unmatched junction bases numbered 12, after V lost 4 bases and J lost 4 bases.